A single sample gave rise to the 17 T cell receptor beta chains below, sequenced in a study of blood T cell repertoires in COVID-19. Data came from immunoSEQ multiplex PCR; TCRdb stores just in-frame clones and leaves some out. The sample consists of 50,000 to 75,000 clones, 80% to 95% of them appearing once. The sequenced sample consisted of peripheral blood. The receptors here all came from a man between 65 and 80 years old with active COVID-19.

V is TRBV3-1 (or the pseudogene TRBV3-2) and J is TRBJ1-3, with 7 bases matching TRBD1. With V trimmed by 6 bases and J by 2 bases, 4 bases remained unmatched. There are 14 residues in the CDR3. Germline V lookup: CDR1 LGHDT, CDR2 YNNKEL (reference sequence). CDR3 coding DNA: TGTGCCAGCAGAAATCAGGGGGCTGGAAACACCATATATTTT. It yields the protein CASRNQGAGNTIYF.

Only one count was recorded for this clone. The chain has TRBV7-2 and TRBJ1-1; 7 nucleotides agree with TRBD1. The CDR3 loop spans 13 amino acids. J was trimmed by 8 bases and V by 2 bases; bases with no gene match: 5. In germline, CDR1 is SGHTA, CDR2 FQGNSA. The CDR3 region is CASSLRTGGEAFF. The CDR3 DNA is TGTGCCAGCAGCTTACGGACAGGCGGGGAAGCTTTCTTT.

The chain has TRBV5-4 and TRBJ2-3, with a possible D match to TRBD2 (6 bases). V shed 0 bases and J shed 5 bases, with 13 bases lying between them. CDR1 and CDR2 from the germline V gene are SGHNT and YYREEE (reference sequence). This CDR3 has 15 amino acids. The CDR3 reads CASSLGGAREDTQYF. The CDR3 DNA is TGTGCCAGCAGCTTGGGGGGCGCGCGGGAAGATACGCAGTATTTT.

This clone was picked up one time. The CDR3 DNA follows: TGTGCCAGCAAGACTAGCGGGAGCCACACAGATACGCAGTATTTT. The encoded protein is CASKTSGSHTDTQYF. The chain recombines TRBV6-5 with TRBJ2-3; 12 bases map to TRBD2. J gave up 2 bases and V 7 bases, and 4 bases lay outside the gene matches. The germline gives CDR1 MNHEY, CDR2 SVGAGI. CDR3 length: 15 amino acids.

This clone was seen once. V is TRBV18 and J is TRBJ1-1; unclear D gene. Germline-derived CDR1 and CDR2 are KGHSH and LQKENI. V shed 0 bases and J shed 2 bases, with 7 bases lying between them. This CDR3 has 14 residues. The CDR3 region is CASSPPAGNTEAFF. The CDR3 DNA reads TGTGCCAGCTCACCACCGGCAGGAAACACTGAAGCTTTCTTT. The entire variable domain, with the rest obtained from reference TRBV18 and TRBJ1-1, is as follows: NAGVMQNPRHLVRRRGQEARLRCSPMKGHSHVYWYRQLPEEGLKFMVYLQKENIIDESGMPKERFSAEFPKEGPSILRIQQVVRGDSAAYFCASSPPAGNTEAFFGQGTRLTVV.

Only one count was recorded for this clone. V gene TRBV27 combines with J gene TRBJ2-7; no firm D call. V lost 4 bases to trimming and J lost 3 bases, with 10 bases between them. CDR3 length: 13 residues. In germline, CDR1 is MNHEY, CDR2 SMNVEV (reference sequence). CDR3: CASSYRSNYEQYF. The CDR3 DNA reads TGTGCCAGCAGTTACCGGTCTAACTACGAGCAGTACTTC.

The chain uses TRBV3-1 (or the pseudogene TRBV3-2) and TRBJ2-1, with 8 bases matching TRBD1. CDR1 and CDR2 from the germline V gene are LGHDT and YNNKEL (reference sequence). This CDR3 has 18 amino acids. Trimming took 1 base from V and 1 from J; bases not matched to a gene: 9. CDR3 nucleotide sequence: TGTGCCAGCAGCCAAGGCCTACCCGGACAGGGTTCCTACAATGAGCAGTTCTTC. It specifies CASSQGLPGQGSYNEQFF.

The chain combines TRBV4-3 with TRBJ2-1; TRBD2 matches 8 bases. CDR1 LGHNA and CDR2 YSLEER come from the germline V gene. V was clipped by 0 bases and J by 2 bases; unmatched bases: 12. The CDR3 is 19 amino acids. This CDR3 reads CASSQEGTLGLVTYNEQFF. The CDR3 region has the DNA TGCGCCAGCAGCCAAGAAGGGACCCTGGGACTAGTCACCTACAATGAGCAGTTCTTC.

The V gene is TRBV16, the J gene TRBJ2-7; maybe TRBD1 (5 bases). V shed 2 bases and J shed 5 bases, with 7 bases lying between them. This CDR3 region has 12 residues. Germline CDR1 is KGHSY and CDR2 is FQNENV. CDR3 bases: TGTGCCAGCAGCCAAGTCAGGGACGAGCAGTACTTC. Residues: CASSQVRDEQYF.

The V call is TRBV7-2, the J call TRBJ1-6; TRBD1 aligns across 8 bases. The CDR3 is made up of 15 amino acids. The V gene's germline CDR1 is SGHTA and CDR2 FQGNSA. The ends lost 4 bases at V and 7 bases at J; junction bases unmatched: 6. The CDR3 loop reads CASSSGGAWNSPLHF. CDR3 nucleotide sequence: TGTGCCAGCAGCTCAGGGGGCGCGTGGAATTCACCCCTCCACTTT.

The chain couples TRBV28 to TRBJ2-1, with 13 bases aligning to TRBD2. The germline V gene has CDR1 MDHEN and CDR2 SYDVKM. The length of the CDR3 is 17 residues. V lost 10 bases and J lost 0; bases outside the gene matches: 9. The CDR3, as DNA: TGTGCCACCTCGACTAGCGGGGGGTACTTCTCCTACAATGAGCAGTTCTTC. Translated: CATSTSGGYFSYNEQFF.

This clone was picked up a small number of times. The rearrangement uses TRBV5-1 and TRBJ2-5; D gene unclear. There are 12 residues in the CDR3. Trimming removed 4 bases from V and 0 bases from J, with 4 bases in between. In germline, CDR1 is SGHRS, CDR2 YFSETQ. CDR3: CASSIYQETQYF. CDR3 in DNA: TGCGCCAGCAGCATATACCAAGAGACCCAGTACTTC.

This sequence joins TRBV5-1 and TRBJ1-1; D is unclear. Germline CDR1 reads SGHRS; CDR2 reads YFSETQ. Trimming removed 0 bases at V and 5 bases at J, with 8 bases between. The length of the CDR3 is 13 residues. The CDR3 is CASSLERGTEAFF. DNA for the CDR3: TGCGCCAGCAGCTTGGAAAGAGGGACTGAAGCTTTCTTT. Supplemented by reference TRBV5-1 and TRBJ1-1, the full variable domain reads KAGVTQTPRYLIKTRGQQVTLSCSPISGHRSVSWYQQTPGQGLQFLFEYFSETQRNKGNFPGRFSGRQFSNSRSEMNVSTLELGDSALYLCASSLERGTEAFFGQGTRLTVV.

The J gene is TRBJ1-5, the V gene TRBV4-2, with D perhaps matching TRBD1 (5 bases). V was pared by 3 bases and J by 3 bases, with 12 bases between. The CDR3 has 15 residues. CDR1 LGHNA and CDR2 YNFKEQ come from the germline V gene. The CDR3 region is CASSHLEGNNQPQHF. CDR3 nucleotides: TGTGCCAGCAGCCACCTGGAGGGGAACAATCAGCCCCAGCATTTT.

The rearrangement uses TRBV2 and TRBJ1-2; 8 bases are a match to TRBD1. This CDR3 comprises 12 residues. Germline trimming cut 9 bases from V and 5 bases from J; bases unmatched to any gene: 5. Germline V gene data show CDR1 as SNHLY and CDR2 as FYNNEI. CDR3 nucleotides: TGTGCCAGAGGTACAGGGGGATATGGCTACACCTTC. Protein: CARGTGGYGYTF.

The chain employs TRBV6-5 and TRBJ1-1, with D unresolved. V lost 6 bases and J 1 base, leaving 9 bases between the germline ends. The CDR3 totals 13 residues. CDR1 is MNHEY, CDR2 SVGAGI, per germline. CDR3 loop: CASSHTRNTEAFF. The CDR3 DNA sequence: TGTGCCAGCAGCCATACTCGGAACACTGAAGCTTTCTTT.

The chain joins TRBV28 to TRBJ1-1, with D possibly being TRBD1 (5 bases). The CDR3 is made up of 12 amino acids. In germline, CDR1 is MDHEN, CDR2 SYDVKM. Trimming shortened V by 4 bases and J by 6 bases, and 9 bases separated the two germline ends. The DNA for the CDR3 is TGTGCCAGCAGTTCCGGACACCCTGAAGCTTTCTTT. Protein sequence: CASSSGHPEAFF.